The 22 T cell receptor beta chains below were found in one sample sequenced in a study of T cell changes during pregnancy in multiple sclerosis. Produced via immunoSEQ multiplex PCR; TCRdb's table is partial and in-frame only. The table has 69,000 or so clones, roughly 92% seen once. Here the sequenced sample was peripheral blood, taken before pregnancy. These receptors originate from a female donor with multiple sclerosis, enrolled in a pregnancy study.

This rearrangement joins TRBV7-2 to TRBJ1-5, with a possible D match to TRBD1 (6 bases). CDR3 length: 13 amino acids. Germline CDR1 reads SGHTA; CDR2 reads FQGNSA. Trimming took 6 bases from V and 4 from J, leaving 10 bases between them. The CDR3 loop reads CASSGQMNQPQHF. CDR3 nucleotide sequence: TGTGCCAGCAGTGGACAGATGAATCAGCCCCAGCATTTT. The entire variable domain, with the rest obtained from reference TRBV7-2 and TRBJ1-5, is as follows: GAGVSQSPSNKVTEKGKDVELRCDPISGHTALYWYRQSLGQGLEFLIYFQGNSAPDKSGLPSDRFSAERTGGSVSTLTIQRTQQEDSAVYLCASSGQMNQPQHFGDGTRLSIL.

As DNA, the CDR3 is TGCGCCAGCAGCTTGATGGGACTAGCGGGCACAGATACGCAGTATTTT. Residues: CASSLMGLAGTDTQYF. The chain recombines TRBV5-1 with TRBJ2-3; 11 bases agree with TRBD2. CDR3 length: 16 residues. CDR1 and CDR2 (germline): SGHRS, YFSETQ. The V and J ends lost 1 base and 1 base, in that order; junction bases with no gene match: 2.

CDR3 bases: TGTGCCAGCAGTCCACTAGCGAGGAATGAGCAGTTCTTC. The encoded protein is CASSPLARNEQFF. The rearrangement joins TRBV6-5 to TRBJ2-1; 7 positions agree with TRBD2. V lost 5 bases and J lost 7; bases outside the gene matches: 5. This CDR3 is 13 amino acids long. Germline CDR1 MNHEY, CDR2 SVGAGI.

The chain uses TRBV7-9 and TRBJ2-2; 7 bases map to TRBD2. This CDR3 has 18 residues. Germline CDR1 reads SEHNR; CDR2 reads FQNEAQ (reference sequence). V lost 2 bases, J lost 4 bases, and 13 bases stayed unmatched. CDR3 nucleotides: TGTGCCAGCAGCTTAAGTGTCGGGTCTAGCGGATCCACCGGGGAGCTGTTTTTT. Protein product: CASSLSVGSSGSTGELFF.

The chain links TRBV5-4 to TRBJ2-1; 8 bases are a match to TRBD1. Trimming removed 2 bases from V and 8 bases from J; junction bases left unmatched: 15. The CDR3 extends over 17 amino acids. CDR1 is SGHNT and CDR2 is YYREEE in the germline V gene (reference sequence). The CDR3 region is CASSLYSLGATGDEQFF. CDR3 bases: TGTGCCAGCAGCTTATATTCACTCGGCGCGACAGGGGATGAGCAGTTCTTC.

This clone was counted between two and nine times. CDR3 sequence (DNA): TGTGCCAGCAGGGGGACAGATGTTAGCAATCAGCCCCAGCATTTT. Amino acid sequence: CASRGTDVSNQPQHF. V is TRBV6-5 and J is TRBJ1-5; TRBD1 aligns across 7 bases. Germline values: CDR1 MNHEY, CDR2 SVGAGI. The CDR3 has 15 residues. J lost 0 bases, V lost 6 bases, and 5 bases had no gene match.

The CDR3 DNA follows: TGTGCCAGTAGGCACAGGGAAGGGCAGTTCTTC. It codes for CASRHREGQFF. V usage is TRBV19 and J usage is TRBJ2-1, with a possible D match to TRBD1 (6 bases). This CDR3 is 11 amino acids long. V lost 6 bases, J lost 12 bases, and 12 bases lay in between. Germline V gene sequence: CDR1 LNHDA, CDR2 SQIVND (reference sequence).

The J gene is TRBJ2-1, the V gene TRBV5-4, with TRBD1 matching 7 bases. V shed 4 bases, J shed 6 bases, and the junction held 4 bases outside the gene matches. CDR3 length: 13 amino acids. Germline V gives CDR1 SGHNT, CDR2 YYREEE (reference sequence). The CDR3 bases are TGTGCCAGCAGCGTCGGGACAGCCAATGAGCAGTTCTTC. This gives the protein CASSVGTANEQFF. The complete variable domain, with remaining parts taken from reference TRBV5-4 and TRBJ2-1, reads ETGVTQSPTHLIKTRGQQVTLRCSSQSGHNTVSWYQQALGQGPQFIFQYYREEENGRGNFPPRFSGLQFPNYSSELNVNALELDDSALYLCASSVGTANEQFFGPGTRLTVL.

CDR3 region: CASSYSEDRGDVQYF. For the CDR3, the DNA is TGTGCCAGCAGTTATTCCGAGGACAGGGGGGACGTTCAGTACTTC. This chain connects TRBV6-5 to TRBJ2-4, with 10 nucleotides matching TRBD1. This CDR3 contains 15 residues. V lost 3 bases to trimming and J lost 11 bases; unmatched junction nucleotides: 10. In germline, CDR1 is MNHEY, CDR2 SVGAGI.

CDR3 in amino acids: CASTTTGIAFEAFF. The CDR3 nucleotides read TGTGCCAGTACTACCACAGGGATCGCGTTTGAAGCTTTCTTT. This chain links TRBV19 with TRBJ1-1, with D perhaps TRBD1 (6 bases). V shed 7 bases and J shed 7 bases, with 19 bases lying between them. The length of the CDR3 is 14 residues. Germline loops: CDR1 LNHDA, CDR2 SQIVND (reference sequence).

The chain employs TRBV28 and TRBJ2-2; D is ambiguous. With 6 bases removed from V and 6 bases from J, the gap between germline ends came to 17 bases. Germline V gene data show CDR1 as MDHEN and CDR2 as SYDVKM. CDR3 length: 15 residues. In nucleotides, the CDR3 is TGTGCCAGCAGAATACGACGAGGCTTAGCCGGGGAGCTGTTTTTT. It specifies CASRIRRGLAGELFF.

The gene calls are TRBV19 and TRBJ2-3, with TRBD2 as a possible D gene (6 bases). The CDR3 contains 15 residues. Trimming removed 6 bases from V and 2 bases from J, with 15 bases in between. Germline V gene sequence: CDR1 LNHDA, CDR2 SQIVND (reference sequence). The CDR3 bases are TGTGCCAGTAGACCCCCGACTAGTCTCACAGATACGCAGTATTTT. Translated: CASRPPTSLTDTQYF. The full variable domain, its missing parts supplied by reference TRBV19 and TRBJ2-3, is DGGITQSPKYLFRKEGQNVTLSCEQNLNHDAMYWYRQDPGQGLRLIYYSQIVNDFQKGDIAEGYSVSREKKESFPLTVTSAQKNPTAFYLCASRPPTSLTDTQYFGPGTRLTVL.

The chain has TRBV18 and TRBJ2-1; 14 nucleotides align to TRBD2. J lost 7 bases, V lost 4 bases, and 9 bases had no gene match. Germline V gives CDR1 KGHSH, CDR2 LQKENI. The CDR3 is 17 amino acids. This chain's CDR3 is CASSLGTSGRNANEQFF. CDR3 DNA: TGTGCCAGCTCACTTGGGACTAGCGGGAGAAACGCTAATGAGCAGTTCTTC. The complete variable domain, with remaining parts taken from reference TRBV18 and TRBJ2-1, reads NAGVMQNPRHLVRRRGQEARLRCSPMKGHSHVYWYRQLPEEGLKFMVYLQKENIIDESGMPKERFSAEFPKEGPSILRIQQVVRGDSAAYFCASSLGTSGRNANEQFFGPGTRLTVL.

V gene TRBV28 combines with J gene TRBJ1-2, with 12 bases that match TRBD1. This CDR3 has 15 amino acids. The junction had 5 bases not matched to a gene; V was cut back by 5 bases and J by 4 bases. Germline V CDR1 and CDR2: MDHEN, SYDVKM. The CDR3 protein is CASSIGTGGTYGYTF. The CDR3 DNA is TGTGCCAGCAGTATCGGGACAGGGGGCACCTATGGCTACACCTTC.

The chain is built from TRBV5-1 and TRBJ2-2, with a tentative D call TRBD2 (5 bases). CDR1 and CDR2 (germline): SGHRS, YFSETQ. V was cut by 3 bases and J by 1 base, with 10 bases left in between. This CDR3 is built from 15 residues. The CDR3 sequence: CASSSGILNTGELFF. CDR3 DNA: TGCGCCAGCAGCTCGGGAATTTTGAACACCGGGGAGCTGTTTTTT.

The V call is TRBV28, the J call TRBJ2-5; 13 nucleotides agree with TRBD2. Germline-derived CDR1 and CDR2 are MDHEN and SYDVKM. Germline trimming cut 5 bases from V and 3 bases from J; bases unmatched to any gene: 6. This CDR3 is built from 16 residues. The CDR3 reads CASSVLLAGGKETQYF. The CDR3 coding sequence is TGTGCCAGCAGTGTATTACTAGCGGGAGGGAAAGAGACCCAGTACTTC. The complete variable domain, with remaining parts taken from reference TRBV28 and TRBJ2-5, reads DVKVTQSSRYLVKRTGEKVFLECVQDMDHENMFWYRQDPGLGLRLIYFSYDVKMKEKGDIPEGYSVSREKKERFSLILESASTNQTSMYLCASSVLLAGGKETQYFGPGTRLLVL.

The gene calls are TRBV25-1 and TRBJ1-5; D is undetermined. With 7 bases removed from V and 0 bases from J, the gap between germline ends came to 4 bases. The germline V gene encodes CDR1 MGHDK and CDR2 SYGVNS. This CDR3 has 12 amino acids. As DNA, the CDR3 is TGTGCCAGCACCCTTAGCAATCAGCCCCAGCATTTT. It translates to CASTLSNQPQHF.

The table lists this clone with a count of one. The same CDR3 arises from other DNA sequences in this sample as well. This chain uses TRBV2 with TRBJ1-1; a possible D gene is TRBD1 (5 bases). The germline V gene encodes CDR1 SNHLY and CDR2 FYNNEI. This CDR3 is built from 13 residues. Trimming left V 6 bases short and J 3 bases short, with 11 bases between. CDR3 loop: CASSERTYTEAFF. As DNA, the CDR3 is TGTGCCAGCAGCGAAAGGACATACACTGAAGCTTTCTTT.

CDR3 in DNA: TGTGCCAGCAGTATGGGCAGGGCCTACGAGCAGTACTTC. This codes for CASSMGRAYEQYF. The chain uses TRBV27 and TRBJ2-7; perhaps TRBD1 as D (5 bases). Trimming shortened V by 5 bases and J by 2 bases, and 10 bases separated the two germline ends. Germline assignment: CDR1 MNHEY and CDR2 SMNVEV (reference sequence). The CDR3 sequence is 13 residues long.

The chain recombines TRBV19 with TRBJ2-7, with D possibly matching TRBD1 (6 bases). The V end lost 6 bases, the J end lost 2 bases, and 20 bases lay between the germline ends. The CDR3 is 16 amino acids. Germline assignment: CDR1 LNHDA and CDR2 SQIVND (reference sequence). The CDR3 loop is CASSTALGTYPYEQYF. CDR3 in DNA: TGTGCCAGTAGCACCGCTCTCGGGACATACCCCTACGAGCAGTACTTC. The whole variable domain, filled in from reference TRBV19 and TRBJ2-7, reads DGGITQSPKYLFRKEGQNVTLSCEQNLNHDAMYWYRQDPGQGLRLIYYSQIVNDFQKGDIAEGYSVSREKKESFPLTVTSAQKNPTAFYLCASSTALGTYPYEQYFGPGTRLTVT.

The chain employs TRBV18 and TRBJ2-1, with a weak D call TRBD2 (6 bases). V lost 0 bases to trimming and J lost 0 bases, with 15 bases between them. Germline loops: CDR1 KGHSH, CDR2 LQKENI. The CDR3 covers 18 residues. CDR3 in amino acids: CASSPPSGVTSSYNEQFF. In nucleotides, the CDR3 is TGTGCCAGCTCACCACCGTCGGGGGTAACGAGCTCCTACAATGAGCAGTTCTTC.

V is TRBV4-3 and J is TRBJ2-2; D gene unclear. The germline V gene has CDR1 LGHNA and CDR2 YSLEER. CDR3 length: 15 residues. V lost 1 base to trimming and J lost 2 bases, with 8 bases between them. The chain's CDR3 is CASSQAPGNTGELFF. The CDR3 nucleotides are TGCGCCAGCAGCCAAGCCCCGGGTAACACCGGGGAGCTGTTTTTT.